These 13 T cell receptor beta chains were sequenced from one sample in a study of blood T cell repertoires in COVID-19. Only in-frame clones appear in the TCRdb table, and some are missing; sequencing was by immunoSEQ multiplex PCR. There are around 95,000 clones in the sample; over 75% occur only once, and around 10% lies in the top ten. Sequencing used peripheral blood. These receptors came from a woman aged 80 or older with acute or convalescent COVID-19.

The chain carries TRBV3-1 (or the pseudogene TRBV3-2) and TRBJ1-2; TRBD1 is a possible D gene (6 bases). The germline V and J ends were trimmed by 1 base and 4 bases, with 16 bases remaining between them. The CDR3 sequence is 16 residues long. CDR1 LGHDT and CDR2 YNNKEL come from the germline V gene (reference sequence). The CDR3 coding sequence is TGTGCCAGCAGCCAAGTGGGTTGGGGGCTGGCCTATGGCTACACCTTC. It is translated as CASSQVGWGLAYGYTF.

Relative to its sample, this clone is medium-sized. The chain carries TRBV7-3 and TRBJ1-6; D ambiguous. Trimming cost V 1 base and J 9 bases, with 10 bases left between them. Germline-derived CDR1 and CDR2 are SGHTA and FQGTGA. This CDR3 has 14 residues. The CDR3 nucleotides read TGTGCCAGCAGCTTAAACCATCGAGGTTCACCCCTCCACTTT. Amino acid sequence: CASSLNHRGSPLHF.

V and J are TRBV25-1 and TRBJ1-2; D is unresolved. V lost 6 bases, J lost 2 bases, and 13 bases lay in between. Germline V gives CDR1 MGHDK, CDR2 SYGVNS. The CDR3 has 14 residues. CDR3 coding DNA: TGTGCCAGCAGCCCATCCGTGAGGAACTATGGCTACACCTTC. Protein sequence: CASSPSVRNYGYTF.

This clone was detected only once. CDR3 DNA sequence: TGCGCCAGCAGCCAAGATTTGACAGGGCAAGAGACCCAGTACTTC. Translated: CASSQDLTGQETQYF. The genes are TRBV4-3 and TRBJ2-5; 7 bases agree with TRBD1. The length of the CDR3 is 15 residues. Germline V gene lookup returns CDR1 LGHNA and CDR2 YSLEER. Trimming removed 0 bases from V and 2 bases from J; junction bases left unmatched: 3.

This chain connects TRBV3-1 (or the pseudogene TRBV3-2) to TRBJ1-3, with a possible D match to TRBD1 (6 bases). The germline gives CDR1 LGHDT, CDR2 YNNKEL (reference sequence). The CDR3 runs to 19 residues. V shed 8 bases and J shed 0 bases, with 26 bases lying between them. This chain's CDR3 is CASGKSGGLGPLSGNTIYF. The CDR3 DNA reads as TGTGCCAGCGGGAAGTCTGGGGGCCTTGGACCCCTCTCTGGAAACACCATATATTTT.

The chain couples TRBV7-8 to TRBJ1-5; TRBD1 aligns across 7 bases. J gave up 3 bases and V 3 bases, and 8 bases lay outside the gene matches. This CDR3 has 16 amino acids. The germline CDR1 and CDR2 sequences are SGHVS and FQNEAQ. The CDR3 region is CASSLEGQTVNQPQHF. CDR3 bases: TGTGCCAGCAGCTTGGAGGGACAGACAGTCAATCAGCCCCAGCATTTT.

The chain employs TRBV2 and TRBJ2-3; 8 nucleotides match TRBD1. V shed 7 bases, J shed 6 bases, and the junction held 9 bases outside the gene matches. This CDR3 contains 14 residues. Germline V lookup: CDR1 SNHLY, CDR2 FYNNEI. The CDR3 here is CASTAQGARDTQYF. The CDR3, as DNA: TGTGCCAGCACCGCTCAGGGGGCAAGGGATACGCAGTATTTT.

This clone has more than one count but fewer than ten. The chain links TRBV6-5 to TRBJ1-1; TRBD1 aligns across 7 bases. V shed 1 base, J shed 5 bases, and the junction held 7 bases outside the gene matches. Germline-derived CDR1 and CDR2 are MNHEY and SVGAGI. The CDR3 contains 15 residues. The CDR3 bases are TGTGCCAGCAGTTACTTTACAGGGGCGCGGACTGAAGCTTTCTTT. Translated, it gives CASSYFTGARTEAFF.

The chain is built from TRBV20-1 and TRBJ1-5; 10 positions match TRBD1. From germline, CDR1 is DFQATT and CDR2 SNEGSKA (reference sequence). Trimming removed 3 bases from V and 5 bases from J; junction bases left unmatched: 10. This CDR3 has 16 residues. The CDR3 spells CSASSRDRGLHQPQHF. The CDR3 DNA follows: TGCAGTGCTAGTAGCCGGGACAGGGGTCTCCATCAGCCCCAGCATTTT.

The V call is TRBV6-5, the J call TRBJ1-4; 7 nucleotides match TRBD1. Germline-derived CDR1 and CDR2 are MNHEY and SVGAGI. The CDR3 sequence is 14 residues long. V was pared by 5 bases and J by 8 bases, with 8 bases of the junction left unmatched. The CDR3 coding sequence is TGTGCCAGCAGTAACCTGGACAGGAGCGAAAAACTGTTTTTT. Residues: CASSNLDRSEKLFF.

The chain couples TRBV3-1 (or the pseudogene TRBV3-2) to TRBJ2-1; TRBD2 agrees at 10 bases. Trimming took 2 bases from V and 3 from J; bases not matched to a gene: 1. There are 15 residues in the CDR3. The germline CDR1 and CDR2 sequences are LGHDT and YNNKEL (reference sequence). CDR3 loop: CASSQTSGVYNEQFF. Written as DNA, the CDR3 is TGTGCCAGCAGCCAAACTAGCGGGGTCTACAATGAGCAGTTCTTC.

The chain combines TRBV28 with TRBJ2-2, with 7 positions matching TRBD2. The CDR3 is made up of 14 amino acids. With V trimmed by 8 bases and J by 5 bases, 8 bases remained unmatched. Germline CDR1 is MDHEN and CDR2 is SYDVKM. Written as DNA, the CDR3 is TGTGCCAGCCTCTACCGGGGGGATACCGGGGAGCTGTTTTTT. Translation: CASLYRGDTGELFF. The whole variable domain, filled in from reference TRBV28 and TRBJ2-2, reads DVKVTQSSRYLVKRTGEKVFLECVQDMDHENMFWYRQDPGLGLRLIYFSYDVKMKEKGDIPEGYSVSREKKERFSLILESASTNQTSMYLCASLYRGDTGELFFGEGSRLTVL.

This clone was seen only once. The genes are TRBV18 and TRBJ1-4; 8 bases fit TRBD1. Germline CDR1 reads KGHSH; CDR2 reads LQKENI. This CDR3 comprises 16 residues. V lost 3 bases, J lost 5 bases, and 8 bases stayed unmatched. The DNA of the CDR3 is TGTGCCAGCTCACCCCAGACAGGGGCCCTCAATGAAAAACTGTTTTTT. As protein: CASSPQTGALNEKLFF.